A single sample is the source of the 30 T cell receptor beta chains below, sequenced in a study of blood T cell repertoires in COVID-19. Here immunoSEQ multiplex PCR was the method, and the copy in TCRdb shows in-frame clones only, minus some. The table lists approximately 250,000 clones, approximately 90% of them singletons. The sample taken for sequencing was PBMCs or T cells enriched from blood (not recorded which). Every receptor here comes from an older woman in a cohort exposed to, infected with or recovered from COVID-19 (not recorded which).

The rearrangement links TRBV11-3 to TRBJ2-3, with 8 bases lining up with TRBD2. Germline V lookup: CDR1 SGHNT, CDR2 YENEEA. J lost 1 base, V lost 4 bases, and 10 bases had no gene match. The CDR3 runs to 17 residues. CDR3 sequence: CASSSQPAGAGTDTQYF. The CDR3 nucleotides are TGTGCCAGCAGCTCGCAGCCAGCGGGAGCAGGCACAGATACGCAGTATTTT.

This chain uses TRBV11-2 with TRBJ1-3, with 7 positions matching TRBD1. Germline CDR1 reads SGHAT; CDR2 reads FQNNGV. The CDR3 has 14 amino acids. The J segment lost 4 bases and the V segment lost 6 bases, leaving 6 bases of the junction unmatched. Written as DNA, the CDR3 is TGTGCCAGCAGTTGGGGACAGCGAGGAAACACCATATATTTT. Its protein is CASSWGQRGNTIYF.

The chain is built from TRBV10-3 and TRBJ2-7; D is perhaps TRBD1 (6 bases). CDR1 and CDR2 (germline): ENHRY, SYGVKD. Trimming took off 0 bases at V and 1 base at J, with 22 bases between the two ends. The CDR3 is made up of 19 amino acids. In DNA form, the CDR3 reads TGTGCCATCAGTGAGTCGATTACGGGACAACACTTTATTTCCTACGAGCAGTACTTC. Protein: CAISESITGQHFISYEQYF.

The rearrangement uses TRBV7-3 and TRBJ1-1, with 8 bases fitting TRBD1. The V gene's germline CDR1 is SGHTA and CDR2 FQGTGA. The V gene end was trimmed by 5 bases and the J gene end by 2 bases; junction bases not matched to a gene: 10. The CDR3 length is 16 residues. The CDR3 DNA is TGTGCCAGCAGCCACACAGGGGGTAAGGTCAACACTGAAGCTTTCTTT. This translates into CASSHTGGKVNTEAFF.

This clone was counted between two and nine times. The chain links TRBV30 to TRBJ1-1; D is possibly TRBD1 (5 bases). The germline V gene encodes CDR1 GTSNPN and CDR2 SVGIG (reference sequence). The CDR3 loop spans 12 amino acids. The V gene lost 5 bases and the J gene lost 10 bases, with 17 bases spanning the gap. The CDR3 region is CAWSLGGMRAFF. In nucleotides, the CDR3 is TGTGCCTGGTCTCTTGGGGGGATGAGAGCTTTCTTT.

For the CDR3, the DNA is TGTGCCAGCAGCCCGGGGACTAGCGGGAGAGAGACCCAGTACTTC. Translation: CASSPGTSGRETQYF. V and J are TRBV11-2 and TRBJ2-5; TRBD2 matches 14 bases. Germline V gene data show CDR1 as SGHAT and CDR2 as FQNNGV. The V gene end was trimmed by 5 bases and the J gene end by 4 bases; junction bases not matched to a gene: 3. The CDR3 loop spans 15 amino acids.

The J gene is TRBJ1-6, the V gene TRBV30; a weak D match, TRBD1 (6 bases). V was trimmed by 1 base and J by 5 bases, leaving 21 bases between them. The CDR3 sequence is 18 residues long. Per the germline V gene, CDR1 is GTSNPN and CDR2 is SVGIG (reference sequence). The CDR3 DNA is TGTGCCTGGAGTGACCTCTCAAGAGGACAGATGAATAATTCACCCCTCCACTTT. Amino acid sequence: CAWSDLSRGQMNNSPLHF.

The chain joins TRBV19 to TRBJ2-1; 8 positions match TRBD2. CDR1 is LNHDA and CDR2 is SQIVND in the germline V gene (reference sequence). This CDR3 is 13 amino acids long. Unmatched junction bases numbered 6, after V lost 8 bases and J lost 6 bases. The CDR3 here is CASGQREINEQFF. The DNA of the CDR3 is TGTGCCAGTGGTCAGCGGGAGATCAATGAGCAGTTCTTC.

This clone has more than one count but fewer than ten. This chain joins TRBV9 and TRBJ2-1, with D unclear. The CDR3 has 14 residues. V lost 5 bases and J lost 7, with 16 bases in between. CDR1 and CDR2 (germline): SGDLS, YYNGEE. The CDR3: CASSVLVDRNEQFF. CDR3 nucleotides: TGTGCCAGCAGTGTGCTAGTGGATCGGAATGAGCAGTTCTTC.

This chain links TRBV5-4 with TRBJ1-1; TRBD1 matches at 11 bases. The germline V gene has CDR1 SGHNT and CDR2 YYREEE (reference sequence). The trim removed 4 bases at V and 3 bases at J, leaving 5 bases unmatched. The CDR3 consists of 15 residues. The CDR3 nucleotides read TGTGCCAGCAGCCCGGGACAGGGGGTCGACACTGAAGCTTTCTTT. It specifies CASSPGQGVDTEAFF.

The chain has TRBV7-2 and TRBJ1-4; D unresolved. Trimming took off 1 base at V and 1 base at J, with 19 bases between the two ends. This CDR3 comprises 19 residues. Germline V gives CDR1 SGHTA, CDR2 FQGNSA. In DNA, the CDR3 is TGTGCCAGCAGCTTAGATAGCGGGTCGGCAGCGCTAACTAATGAAAAACTGTTTTTT. It is translated as CASSLDSGSAALTNEKLFF.

The rearrangement uses TRBV6-5 and TRBJ2-1; the match to TRBD1 covers 7 bases. Germline-derived CDR1 and CDR2 are MNHEY and SVGAGI. The junction had 8 bases not matched to a gene; V was cut back by 6 bases and J by 9 bases. The CDR3 runs to 13 residues. The CDR3 bases are TGTGCCAGCAGGGACCTCGCAGGGGGTGAGCAGTTCTTC. As protein: CASRDLAGGEQFF.

This chain joins TRBV7-2 and TRBJ1-1; D perhaps matches TRBD1 (6 bases). This CDR3 contains 15 residues. Germline V gives CDR1 SGHTA, CDR2 FQGNSA. The germline V and J ends were trimmed by 5 bases and 2 bases, with 15 bases remaining between them. The DNA for the CDR3 is TGTGCCAGCAGCAAGATAGGACAGAGCAACACTGAAGCTTTCTTT. Protein sequence: CASSKIGQSNTEAFF.

A word on this clone: Different DNA sequences within this sample yield the same CDR3. The CDR3 DNA follows: TGTGCCAGCAGCCGCAGCGGGAGGGCCTACAATGAGCAGTTCTTC. As protein: CASSRSGRAYNEQFF. The V and J genes are TRBV7-3 and TRBJ2-1, with 10 nucleotides matching TRBD2. Germline lookup yields CDR1 SGHTA and CDR2 FQGTGA. Trimming removed 5 bases from V and 2 bases from J; junction bases left unmatched: 3. The CDR3 totals 15 residues. Based on the CDR3 plus reference TRBV7-3 and TRBJ2-1, the full variable domain is GAGVSQTPSNKVTEKGKYVELRCDPISGHTALYWYRQSLGQGPEFLIYFQGTGAADDSGLPNDRFFAVRPEGSVSTLKIQRTERGDSAVYLCASSRSGRAYNEQFFGPGTRLTVL.

The CDR3 DNA follows: TGTGCCAGCAGCCGGGGACAGGGGGCCTCTGGGGCCAACGTCCTGACTTTC. The encoded protein is CASSRGQGASGANVLTF. The chain joins TRBV7-9 to TRBJ2-6, with 12 positions matching TRBD1. CDR3 length: 17 residues. V lost 5 bases to trimming and J lost 0 bases; unmatched junction nucleotides: 2. The germline gives CDR1 SEHNR, CDR2 FQNEAQ (reference sequence). Filled out from reference TRBV7-9 and TRBJ2-6, the complete variable domain reads DTGVSQNPRHKITKRGQNVTFRCDPISEHNRLYWYRQTLGQGPEFLTYFQNEAQLEKSRLLSDRFSAERPKGSFSTLEIQRTEQGDSAMYLCASSRGQGASGANVLTFGAGSRLTVL.

V is TRBV28 and J is TRBJ2-5; the D gene is possibly TRBD1 (6 bases). The CDR3 loop spans 14 amino acids. The V gene's germline CDR1 is MDHEN and CDR2 SYDVKM. Trimming took off 2 bases at V and 4 bases at J, with 11 bases between the two ends. The CDR3 is CASSLGGTGETQYF. The CDR3 DNA sequence: TGTGCCAGCAGTTTAGGGGGCACAGGAGAGACCCAGTACTTC. The complete variable domain, with remaining parts taken from reference TRBV28 and TRBJ2-5, reads DVKVTQSSRYLVKRTGEKVFLECVQDMDHENMFWYRQDPGLGLRLIYFSYDVKMKEKGDIPEGYSVSREKKERFSLILESASTNQTSMYLCASSLGGTGETQYFGPGTRLLVL.

In this sample, this clone turned up once. The V and J genes are TRBV7-3 and TRBJ1-1; maybe TRBD1 (6 bases). V shed 6 bases and J shed 7 bases, with 15 bases lying between them. Per germline, CDR1 SGHTA and CDR2 FQGTGA. This CDR3 region has 13 residues. CDR3 bases: TGTGCCAGCAGTCCGACAGGAGATAGTGAAGCTTTCTTT. Its translation: CASSPTGDSEAFF.

The rearrangement uses TRBV15 and TRBJ2-3, with 7 nucleotides matching TRBD2. Germline trimming cut 0 bases from V and 6 bases from J; bases unmatched to any gene: 9. CDR3 length: 16 residues. Germline V CDR1 and CDR2: LNHNV, YYDKDF (reference sequence). The CDR3 here is CATSRDRGGSGDTQYF. CDR3 nucleotides: TGTGCCACCAGCAGAGATCGCGGCGGGAGCGGGGATACGCAGTATTTT.

The chain employs TRBV7-2 and TRBJ1-3, with D perhaps TRBD1 (5 bases). Trimming left V 1 base short and J 0 bases short, with 13 bases between. Looked up from germline, CDR1 is SGHTA and CDR2 is FQGNSA. This CDR3 spans 17 amino acids. CDR3 residues: CASSLGEGIDSGNTIYF. The CDR3 bases are TGTGCCAGCAGCTTAGGGGAGGGGATTGACTCTGGAAACACCATATATTTT.

V and J are TRBV2 and TRBJ1-5, with 9 bases matching TRBD1. The CDR3 loop spans 14 amino acids. Germline assignment: CDR1 SNHLY and CDR2 FYNNEI. Trimming removed 8 bases from V and 2 bases from J; junction bases left unmatched: 4. The CDR3 loop reads CASRTGVGNQPQHF. CDR3 bases: TGTGCCAGCCGGACAGGGGTGGGCAATCAGCCCCAGCATTTT.

This rearrangement joins TRBV28 to TRBJ2-2; 11 bases are a match to TRBD1. The CDR3 runs 18 residues. V dropped 2 bases and J dropped 1; count of bases not matched to a gene: 6. Germline values: CDR1 MDHEN, CDR2 SYDVKM. The CDR3 DNA sequence: TGTGCCAGCAGTTTAAGCGGGACAGGGGGGGTGAACACCGGGGAGCTGTTTTTT. Residues: CASSLSGTGGVNTGELFF. Based on the CDR3 plus reference TRBV28 and TRBJ2-2, the full variable domain is DVKVTQSSRYLVKRTGEKVFLECVQDMDHENMFWYRQDPGLGLRLIYFSYDVKMKEKGDIPEGYSVSREKKERFSLILESASTNQTSMYLCASSLSGTGGVNTGELFFGEGSRLTVL.

The chain links TRBV27 to TRBJ2-1; 11 positions match TRBD2. Germline loops: CDR1 MNHEY, CDR2 SMNVEV (reference sequence). V gave up 1 base and J gave up 0 bases; unmatched junction bases: 8. This CDR3 contains 19 residues. The CDR3 DNA reads as TGTGCCAGCAGTTTATTAGTCCTAGCGGGAGGTGTCTCCTACAATGAGCAGTTCTTC. This codes for CASSLLVLAGGVSYNEQFF.

The chain couples TRBV15 to TRBJ1-4; 8 nucleotides agree with TRBD1. Per germline, CDR1 LNHNV and CDR2 YYDKDF (reference sequence). The V and J ends lost 3 bases and 7 bases, in that order; junction bases with no gene match: 10. The CDR3 length is 16 residues. In DNA, the CDR3 is TGTGCCACCAGCAGCGTTGCAGGGGGCGCGACTGAAAAACTGTTTTTT. Translation: CATSSVAGGATEKLFF.

This chain uses TRBV18 with TRBJ1-2; the match to TRBD1 covers 8 bases. CDR1 and CDR2 (germline): KGHSH, LQKENI. The CDR3 covers 16 residues. The trim removed 0 bases at V and 1 base at J, leaving 4 bases unmatched. The CDR3 sequence: CASSPPAGGSNYGYTF. The CDR3 region has the DNA TGTGCCAGCTCACCACCGGCAGGGGGCAGTAACTATGGCTACACCTTC.

J is TRBJ1-2 and V is TRBV19; the match to TRBD1 covers 7 bases. This CDR3 has 11 amino acids. J lost 4 bases, V lost 8 bases, and 1 base had no gene match. Germline lookup yields CDR1 LNHDA and CDR2 SQIVND (reference sequence). CDR3 loop: CASQGGYGYTF. CDR3 nucleotides: TGTGCCAGTCAGGGGGGCTATGGCTACACCTTC.

The genes are TRBV6-4 and TRBJ2-1, with 9 bases that match TRBD2. This CDR3 region has 15 residues. V shed 0 bases, J shed 10 bases, and the junction held 7 bases outside the gene matches. Germline values: CDR1 MRHNA, CDR2 SNTAGT. Written as DNA, the CDR3 is TGTGCCAGCAGTGACTCGGGGACTAGCTACGCCGAGCAGTTCTTC. This translates into CASSDSGTSYAEQFF.

This rearrangement joins TRBV5-1 to TRBJ1-2; possibly TRBD1 for D (6 bases). Germline V gene data show CDR1 as SGHRS and CDR2 as YFSETQ. CDR3 length: 12 amino acids. Trimming removed 3 bases from V and 8 bases from J, with 11 bases in between. For the CDR3, the DNA is TGCGCCAGCAGCTGGGTAGGGGGAGGCTACACCTTC. Its translation: CASSWVGGGYTF.

The V call is TRBV10-3, the J call TRBJ2-1; 11 bases match TRBD2. Germline assignment: CDR1 ENHRY and CDR2 SYGVKD. V was pared by 2 bases and J by 8 bases, with 5 bases of the junction left unmatched. The length of the CDR3 is 15 residues. CDR3 sequence: CAISEPGTSGHEQFF. Written as DNA, the CDR3 is TGTGCCATCAGTGAGCCGGGGACTAGCGGCCATGAGCAGTTCTTC.

The rearrangement uses TRBV28 and TRBJ1-5; D not resolved. Trimming cost V 1 base and J 2 bases, with 9 bases left between them. Germline V gene data show CDR1 as MDHEN and CDR2 as SYDVKM. The CDR3 loop spans 15 amino acids. DNA of the CDR3: TGTGCCAGCAGTTTATTTTCGCAGGGCAATCAGCCCCAGCATTTT. It encodes CASSLFSQGNQPQHF.

This chain joins TRBV7-6 and TRBJ2-2; 12 bases line up with TRBD2. CDR3 size: 18 residues. The ends lost 2 bases at V and 1 base at J; junction bases unmatched: 5. Germline values: CDR1 SGHVS, CDR2 FNYEAQ. In nucleotides, the CDR3 is TGTGCCAGCAGCTTAAGACTAGCGGGAGTGCAGAACACCGGGGAGCTGTTTTTT. The encoded protein is CASSLRLAGVQNTGELFF.